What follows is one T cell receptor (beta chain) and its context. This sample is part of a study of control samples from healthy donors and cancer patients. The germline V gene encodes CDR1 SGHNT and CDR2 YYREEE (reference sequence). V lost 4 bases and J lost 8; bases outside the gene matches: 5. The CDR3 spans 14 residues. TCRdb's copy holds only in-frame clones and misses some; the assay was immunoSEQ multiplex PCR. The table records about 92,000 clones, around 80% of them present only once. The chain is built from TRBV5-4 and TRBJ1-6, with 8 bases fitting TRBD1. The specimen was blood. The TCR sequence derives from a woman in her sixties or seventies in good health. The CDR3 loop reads CASSRGQDHSPLHF. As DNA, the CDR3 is TGTGCCAGCAGCAGGGGACAGGACCATTCACCCCTCCACTTT.